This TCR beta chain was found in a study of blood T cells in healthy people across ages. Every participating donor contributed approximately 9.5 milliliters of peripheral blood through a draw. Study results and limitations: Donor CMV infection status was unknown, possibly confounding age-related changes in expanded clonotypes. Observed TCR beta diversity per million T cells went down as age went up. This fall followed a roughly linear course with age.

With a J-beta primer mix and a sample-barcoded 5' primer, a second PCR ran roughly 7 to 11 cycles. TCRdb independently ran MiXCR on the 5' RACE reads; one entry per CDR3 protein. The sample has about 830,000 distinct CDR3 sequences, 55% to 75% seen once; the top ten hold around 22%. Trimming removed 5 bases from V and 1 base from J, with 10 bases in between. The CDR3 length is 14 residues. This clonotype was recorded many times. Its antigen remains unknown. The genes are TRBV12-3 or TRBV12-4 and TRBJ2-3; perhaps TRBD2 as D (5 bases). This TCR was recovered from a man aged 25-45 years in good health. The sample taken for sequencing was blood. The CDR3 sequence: CASSGLGGTDTQYF. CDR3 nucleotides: TGTGCCAGCAGTGGACTGGGAGGCACAGATACGCAGTATTTT.